The 14 T cell receptor beta chains listed next were all sequenced from one sample in a study of technical replicates of blood from several donors. Generated by immunoSEQ multiplex PCR, the TCRdb table keeps only in-frame clones and is missing some. There are tens of thousands of clones in the sample; under 98% occur only once, and about 0.24% lies in the top ten. Sample: T cells isolated from PBMCs. The receptors come from a human donor in good health.

The J gene is TRBJ2-1, the V gene TRBV27, with D possibly being TRBD1 (5 bases). V lost 3 bases and J lost 6, with 9 bases in between. The CDR3 consists of 13 residues. Germline V gives CDR1 MNHEY, CDR2 SMNVEV (reference sequence). For the CDR3, the DNA is TGTGCCAGCAGTTTGGGGCTGCTCAATGAGCAGTTCTTC. Translated: CASSLGLLNEQFF.

V usage is TRBV9 and J usage is TRBJ1-3; 7 nucleotides line up with TRBD1. The V and J ends lost 0 bases and 1 base, in that order; junction bases with no gene match: 1. Germline-derived CDR1 and CDR2 are SGDLS and YYNGEE. The length of the CDR3 is 15 residues. CDR3 coding DNA: TGTGCCAGCAGCGTAGAGGGGGCATCTGGAAACACCATATATTTT. It is translated as CASSVEGASGNTIYF.

About this clone: The same CDR3 can be traced to other DNA sequences in this sample. The chain combines TRBV30 with TRBJ2-7; D not certain. Germline V gene lookup returns CDR1 GTSNPN and CDR2 SVGIG (reference sequence). The CDR3 length is 11 residues. The ends were cut back, 3 bases at V and 1 base at J, with 4 bases in the middle. The CDR3 region is CAWSVSYEQYF. CDR3 nucleotide sequence: TGTGCCTGGAGCGTTTCCTACGAGCAGTACTTC.

This chain joins TRBV4-1 and TRBJ2-1, with 14 bases aligning to TRBD2. V gave up 3 bases and J gave up 9 bases; unmatched junction bases: 10. The CDR3 sequence is 17 residues long. Germline-derived CDR1 and CDR2 are MGHRA and YSYEKL. Here the CDR3 reads CASSQPQGLAGAVEQFF. The DNA for the CDR3 is TGCGCCAGCAGCCAGCCTCAGGGACTAGCGGGAGCGGTTGAGCAGTTCTTC.

The chain has TRBV29-1 and TRBJ1-2; D is ambiguous. Looked up from germline, CDR1 is SQVTM and CDR2 is ANQGSEA. The V and J ends lost 0 bases and 2 bases respectively, with 10 bases between them. The CDR3 consists of 14 residues. CDR3 sequence reads: CSVEDRGRNYGYTF. The CDR3 coding sequence is TGCAGCGTTGAAGATCGCGGTCGGAACTATGGCTACACCTTC.

This chain uses TRBV11-3 with TRBJ1-1, with unresolved D. CDR3 length: 16 residues. Germline loops: CDR1 SGHNT, CDR2 YENEEA. Deletions cut 1 base from V and 0 bases from J, with 12 bases between. The CDR3 loop reads CASSLGELIMNTEAFF. For the CDR3, the DNA is TGTGCCAGCAGCTTAGGAGAACTTATCATGAACACTGAAGCTTTCTTT.

A word on this clone: At one end the junction does not follow the germline gene, possibly because of a read error. The chain has TRBV7-7 and TRBJ2-3; 7 nucleotides line up with TRBD1. Germline CDR1 reads SSHAT; CDR2 reads FNYEAQ (reference sequence). This CDR3 spans 13 amino acids. CDR3 in DNA: TGTGCTAGCAGCTTAGGACAGGCAGATACGCAGTATTTT. Its translation is CASSLGQADTQYF.

The chain is built from TRBV5-1 and TRBJ2-5, with 9 bases fitting TRBD2. Unmatched junction bases numbered 8, after V lost 0 bases and J lost 5 bases. The CDR3 is 16 residues long. Germline CDR1 is SGHRS and CDR2 is YFSETQ. CDR3 coding DNA: TGCGCCAGCAGCTTGGGGGCTAGCGGGATGGGGGAGACCCAGTACTTC. Encoded protein: CASSLGASGMGETQYF. Based on the CDR3 plus reference TRBV5-1 and TRBJ2-5, the full variable domain is KAGVTQTPRYLIKTRGQQVTLSCSPISGHRSVSWYQQTPGQGLQFLFEYFSETQRNKGNFPGRFSGRQFSNSRSEMNVSTLELGDSALYLCASSLGASGMGETQYFGPGTRLLVL.

This clone is a singleton in its sample. J is TRBJ2-7 and V is TRBV11-3; weak D call: TRBD1 (6 bases). Trimming shortened V by 2 bases and J by 4 bases, and 15 bases separated the two germline ends. There are 15 residues in the CDR3. From germline, CDR1 is SGHNT and CDR2 YENEEA. The CDR3 protein is CASSLTGLKGYEQYF. CDR3 bases: TGTGCCAGCAGCTTAACAGGGTTGAAGGGTTACGAGCAGTACTTC.

This clone was detected only once. This chain joins TRBV19 and TRBJ1-1, with TRBD1 matching over 10 bases. The CDR3 consists of 15 residues. Per the germline V gene, CDR1 is LNHDA and CDR2 is SQIVND (reference sequence). The ends lost 8 bases at V and 0 bases at J; junction bases unmatched: 6. Written as DNA, the CDR3 is TGTGCCAGTCGCCGGGACAGGGGTTTGAACACTGAAGCTTTCTTT. This sequence encodes CASRRDRGLNTEAFF.

DNA for the CDR3: TGTGCCAGCAGCTCACTAGTAGGGACAGAACATCTCGCAACTAATGAAAAACTGTTTTTT. Its translation is CASSSLVGTEHLATNEKLFF. The chain is built from TRBV13 and TRBJ1-4, with 7 positions matching TRBD1. V trimming: 4 bases; J trimming: 0 bases; junction bases outside the gene matches: 17. The length of the CDR3 is 20 residues. Per the germline V gene, CDR1 is PRHDT and CDR2 is FYEKMQ (reference sequence).

The CDR3 region has the DNA TGTGCCAGCAGCTGGGGGGTAAGCTCCTACGAGCAGTACTTC. Translated, it gives CASSWGVSSYEQYF. The V and J genes are TRBV7-2 and TRBJ2-7; D might be TRBD2 (6 bases). V was cut by 4 bases and J by 0 bases, with 10 bases left in between. CDR3 length: 14 residues. Germline CDR1 SGHTA, CDR2 FQGNSA.

The rearrangement uses TRBV27 and TRBJ1-2, with no clear D. Germline lookup yields CDR1 MNHEY and CDR2 SMNVEV (reference sequence). Trimming left V 3 bases short and J 6 bases short, with 14 bases between. The CDR3 totals 14 residues. DNA for the CDR3: TGTGCCAGCAGTTTGAGCAGAACACAGCATGGCTACACCTTC. Encoded protein: CASSLSRTQHGYTF.

The chain carries TRBV30 and TRBJ2-7, with a tentative D call TRBD1 (6 bases). V gave up 3 bases and J gave up 4 bases, with 10 bases separating them. CDR1 and CDR2 from the germline V gene are GTSNPN and SVGIG (reference sequence). CDR3 length equals 12 residues. The CDR3 bases are TGTGCCTGGAGCGGGACATTATACGAGCAGTACTTC. It specifies CAWSGTLYEQYF.